Listed here are 25 T cell receptor beta chains from one sample, sequenced in a study of blood T cells in healthy people across ages. Primed by a sample-barcoded 5' primer and a J-beta primer mix, a second PCR proceeded for roughly 6 to 12 cycles. TCRdb itself ran the 5' RACE reads through MiXCR, one entry per CDR3 protein. Among fewer than 950,000 distinct CDR3 sequences listed, under 40% were seen once. Sample: blood. These receptor sequences come from a man between 18 and 35 years old in good health.

This clonotype showed up just a few times. This rearrangement joins TRBV20-1 to TRBJ2-1, with 8 bases that match TRBD2. The germline V gene encodes CDR1 DFQATT and CDR2 SNEGSKA (reference sequence). Trimming removed 6 bases from V and 0 bases from J; junction bases left unmatched: 10. The CDR3 runs to 16 residues. This chain's CDR3 is CSARGGGGTSYNEQFF. Here the CDR3 DNA reads TGCAGTGCCAGGGGTGGCGGGGGGACCTCCTACAATGAGCAGTTCTTC.

In this sample, this clonotype turned up a few times. The chain joins TRBV7-2 to TRBJ1-2, with D possibly being TRBD1 (6 bases). The germline V and J ends were trimmed by 4 bases and 2 bases, with 14 bases remaining between them. This CDR3 comprises 15 residues. Looked up from germline, CDR1 is SGHTA and CDR2 is FQGNSA. The CDR3 bases are TGTGCCAGCAGCTCCGGGACAACCAGAAACTATGGCTACACCTTC. Protein product: CASSSGTTRNYGYTF.

The chain uses TRBV29-1 and TRBJ2-4, with D perhaps assigned TRBD1 or TRBD2 (6 bases each). CDR3 length: 12 amino acids. The V gene's germline CDR1 is SQVTM and CDR2 ANQGSEA. Trimming removed 3 bases from V and 12 bases from J, with 15 bases in between. The DNA for the CDR3 is TGCAGCGTTGAGTTGGGCACGGGGGCTCAGTACTTC. Translated, it gives CSVELGTGAQYF.

This clonotype showed up just a few times. The rearrangement uses TRBV28 and TRBJ1-5; possible D gene TRBD1, 5 bases. Trimming removed 7 bases at V and 4 bases at J, with 23 bases between. CDR1 is MDHEN, CDR2 SYDVKM, per germline. CDR3 length: 17 residues. CDR3 coding DNA: TGTGCCAGCATCCAAGCGGGGGGGGGAAGTTCTAATCAGCCCCAGCATTTT. The encoded protein is CASIQAGGGSSNQPQHF.

As to this clonotype: A much more abundant neighbour one base away suggests this may be a read error. The rearrangement uses TRBV5-5 and TRBJ2-7, with a tentative D call TRBD2 (5 bases). This CDR3 spans 16 amino acids. Germline lookup yields CDR1 SGHKS and CDR2 YYEKEE (reference sequence). V lost 4 bases and J 7 bases, leaving 24 bases between the germline ends. This chain's CDR3 is CASSPAPSIVLHEQYF. CDR3 sequence (DNA): TGTGCCAGCAGCCCGGCGCCTAGCATAGTTCTCCATGAGCAGTACTTC.

The chain joins TRBV10-3 to TRBJ2-6; D ambiguous. This CDR3 is 17 amino acids long. From germline, CDR1 is ENHRY and CDR2 SYGVKD. The V end was cut by 4 bases, the J end by 2 bases, with 15 bases between. In DNA, the CDR3 is TGTGCCATCAGTGGTGGCGTCCAGCTCCCTGGGGCCAACGTCCTGACTTTC. It translates to CAISGGVQLPGANVLTF.

The rearrangement links TRBV6-5 to TRBJ1-1; unclear D gene. Trimming took 5 bases from V and 2 from J, leaving 15 bases between them. This CDR3 contains 15 residues. Germline lookup yields CDR1 MNHEY and CDR2 SVGAGI. For the CDR3, the DNA is TGTGCCAGCAGTCCCCAAGGTCCGGGCAACACTGAAGCTTTCTTT. Encoded protein: CASSPQGPGNTEAFF.

This clonotype was seen a handful of times. V is TRBV6-6 and J is TRBJ2-1; TRBD2 agrees at 10 bases. With 4 bases clipped from V and 5 bases from J, the junction kept 8 bases outside the gene matches. CDR3 length equals 16 residues. From germline, CDR1 is MNHNY and CDR2 SVGAGI (reference sequence). The CDR3 coding sequence is TGTGCCAGCAGTTGGGGGAGCGGGGGGGCCAACAATGAGCAGTTCTTC. This sequence encodes CASSWGSGGANNEQFF.

This clonotype was detected many times. At one of its ends the junction is not consistent with the germline gene, which may arise from a read error. The chain employs TRBV5-1 and TRBJ2-3; D unclear. The CDR3 is made up of 14 amino acids. The germline V gene encodes CDR1 SGHRS and CDR2 YFSETQ. Here the CDR3 reads CASSLGPITDTQYF. The DNA for the CDR3 is TGTGCCAGCAGCTTAGGACCGATCACAGATACGCAGTATTTT.

The chain uses TRBV7-6 and TRBJ1-6, with D unclear. The CDR3 has 16 amino acids. Germline-derived CDR1 and CDR2 are SGHVS and FNYEAQ. The ends were cut back, 5 bases at V and 1 base at J, with 12 bases in the middle. DNA of the CDR3: TGTGCCAGCAGCCGGACCGGTGGGTCCTATAATTCACCCCTCCACTTT. Translated, it gives CASSRTGGSYNSPLHF. The whole variable domain, filled in from reference TRBV7-6 and TRBJ1-6, reads GAGVSQSPRYKVTKRGQDVALRCDPISGHVSLYWYRQALGQGPEFLTYFNYEAQQDKSGLPNDRFSAERPEGSISTLTIQRTEQRDSAMYRCASSRTGGSYNSPLHFGNGTRLTVT.

In its sample, this clonotype was seen a few times. The chain carries TRBV6-2 or TRBV6-3 and TRBJ2-7; weak D call: TRBD1 (7 bases). V was clipped by 0 bases and J by 0 bases, with 21 bases between them. Germline values: CDR1 MNHEY, CDR2 SVGEGT. The CDR3 length is 19 residues. CDR3 protein: CASSYSRDSEALSSYEQYF. The CDR3 bases are TGTGCCAGCAGTTACTCGCGGGACAGTGAGGCCCTTAGCTCCTACGAGCAGTACTTC.

The table lists this clonotype with a few counts. The rearrangement joins TRBV4-2 to TRBJ2-1; D uncertain. CDR1 is LGHNA and CDR2 is YNFKEQ in the germline V gene. V was cut by 4 bases and J by 4 bases, with 14 bases left in between. The CDR3 contains 15 residues. CDR3 sequence: CASSPRMTRYNEQFF. The CDR3 DNA reads TGTGCCAGCAGCCCAAGAATGACCCGGTACAATGAGCAGTTCTTC.

This clonotype was counted ten times or more. The chain recombines TRBV10-3 with TRBJ2-3, with TRBD2 identical over 8 bases. The junction had 3 bases not matched to a gene; V was cut back by 4 bases and J by 0 bases. This CDR3 spans 15 amino acids. Germline CDR1 reads ENHRY; CDR2 reads SYGVKD. The CDR3 nucleotides read TGTGCCATCAGTGGAAAGCGGGGGAGCACAGATACGCAGTATTTT. As protein: CAISGKRGSTDTQYF.

This clonotype was counted between two and nine times. The gene calls are TRBV7-9 and TRBJ1-2; a possible D gene is TRBD1 (5 bases). This CDR3 region has 15 residues. CDR1 is SEHNR and CDR2 is FQNEAQ in the germline V gene (reference sequence). Trimming removed 5 bases from V and 2 bases from J, with 15 bases in between. The CDR3 spells CASSHRVGANYGYTF. DNA for the CDR3: TGTGCCAGCAGCCATAGGGTAGGGGCAAACTATGGCTACACCTTC.

The V call is TRBV6-2 or TRBV6-3, the J call TRBJ2-5; D perhaps matches TRBD2 (6 bases). V shed 4 bases and J shed 4 bases, with 16 bases lying between them. The CDR3 consists of 15 residues. Germline CDR1 MNHEY, CDR2 SVGEGT. This chain's CDR3 is CASSLSGTWGETQYF. DNA for the CDR3: TGTGCCAGCAGTTTATCCGGGACTTGGGGAGAGACCCAGTACTTC.

The chain carries TRBV7-9 and TRBJ2-1; D may be TRBD1 or TRBD2 (7 bases each). Germline CDR1 and CDR2: SEHNR and FQNEAQ (reference sequence). CDR3 length: 14 residues. V was pared by 5 bases and J by 5 bases, with 13 bases between. CDR3 sequence: CASSPGGGDNEQFF. The CDR3 DNA reads as TGTGCCAGCAGCCCAGGGGGAGGGGACAATGAGCAGTTCTTC. The full variable domain, rest sourced from reference TRBV7-9 and TRBJ2-1, is DTGVSQNPRHKITKRGQNVTFRCDPISEHNRLYWYRQTLGQGPEFLTYFQNEAQLEKSRLLSDRFSAERPKGSFSTLEIQRTEQGDSAMYLCASSPGGGDNEQFFGPGTRLTVL.

This clonotype was observed many times. J is TRBJ2-3 and V is TRBV9; no firm D call. The V end lost 1 base, the J end lost 4 bases, and 7 bases lay between the germline ends. Germline loops: CDR1 SGDLS, CDR2 YYNGEE. The CDR3 is 13 residues long. CDR3: CASSVLASDTQYF. The DNA for the CDR3 is TGTGCCAGCAGCGTATTGGCATCAGATACGCAGTATTTT.

Turning to this clonotype: Given a much more abundant clone one base away, this may be a read error. This rearrangement joins TRBV12-3 or TRBV12-4 to TRBJ2-7, with D possibly being TRBD1 or TRBD2 (5 bases each). The CDR3 is 13 amino acids. Trimming removed 1 base at V and 7 bases at J, with 11 bases between. The CDR3 bases are TGTGCCAGCAGTTTAGGGGCAGAGGGGGAGCAGTACTTC. Translated: CASSLGAEGEQYF.

V and J are TRBV18 and TRBJ1-2; maybe TRBD1 (5 bases). The V gene's germline CDR1 is KGHSH and CDR2 LQKENI. This CDR3 has 15 amino acids. V lost 2 bases and J lost 7, with 17 bases in between. The CDR3 bases are TGTGCCAGCTCACCAGGGGCTCAAGTATTAAGTGGCTACACCTTC. As protein: CASSPGAQVLSGYTF.

The table lists this clonotype with many counts. The genes are TRBV5-1 and TRBJ2-7; 7 bases are a match to TRBD1. V lost 4 bases, J lost 0 bases, and 10 bases stayed unmatched. The germline CDR1 and CDR2 sequences are SGHRS and YFSETQ. The CDR3 has 16 amino acids. CDR3 in amino acids: CASSPVDRDHSYEQYF. CDR3 nucleotides: TGCGCCAGCAGCCCTGTCGACAGGGACCACTCCTACGAGCAGTACTTC.

The table lists this clonotype with many counts. V gene TRBV10-3 combines with J gene TRBJ2-1; a weak D match, TRBD2 (5 bases). There are 15 residues in the CDR3. Germline V gene data show CDR1 as ENHRY and CDR2 as SYGVKD. V was shortened by 0 bases and J by 4 bases, with 10 bases between the two germline ends. CDR3 nucleotides: TGTGCCATCAGTGAGTCAGAGGGCCCTTACAATGAGCAGTTCTTC. Its protein product is CAISESEGPYNEQFF.

This clonotype was seen only a few times. The gene calls are TRBV5-1 and TRBJ2-3; 8 nucleotides line up with TRBD2. Germline CDR1 reads SGHRS; CDR2 reads YFSETQ. The ends lost 1 base at V and 3 bases at J; junction bases unmatched: 7. The CDR3 length is 16 residues. CDR3 nucleotide sequence: TGCGCCAGCAGCTTGTGGCTCGGGGGGGCAACAGATACGCAGTATTTT. Amino acids: CASSLWLGGATDTQYF.

The J gene is TRBJ2-4, the V gene TRBV7-9; D is unclear. Trimming took off 1 base at V and 1 base at J, with 8 bases between the two ends. The CDR3 loop spans 15 amino acids. Germline assignment: CDR1 SEHNR and CDR2 FQNEAQ (reference sequence). CDR3 in DNA: TGTGCCAGCAGCTTAGGGGCCGGGGCCAAAAACATTCAGTACTTC. Translated: CASSLGAGAKNIQYF.

This clonotype was recorded many times. CDR3 sequence (DNA): TGTGCCAGCAGCTTAGCAGGCGGGTACACCTACGAGCAGTACTTC. Its translation: CASSLAGGYTYEQYF. The gene calls are TRBV7-2 and TRBJ2-7, with a possible D match to TRBD2 (5 bases). The CDR3 spans 15 residues. The germline gives CDR1 SGHTA, CDR2 FQGNSA. V lost 0 bases to trimming and J lost 2 bases, with 11 bases between them.

The sample holds one count of this clonotype. The chain has TRBV5-1 and TRBJ1-1; 10 positions agree with TRBD1. The CDR3 length is 18 residues. Germline V gene sequence: CDR1 SGHRS, CDR2 YFSETQ. The junction had 8 bases not matched to a gene; V was cut back by 0 bases and J by 0 bases. The DNA for the CDR3 is TGCGCCAGCAGCTTGGCCCCGGACAGGGGGTACATGAACACTGAAGCTTTCTTT. Amino acids: CASSLAPDRGYMNTEAFF.